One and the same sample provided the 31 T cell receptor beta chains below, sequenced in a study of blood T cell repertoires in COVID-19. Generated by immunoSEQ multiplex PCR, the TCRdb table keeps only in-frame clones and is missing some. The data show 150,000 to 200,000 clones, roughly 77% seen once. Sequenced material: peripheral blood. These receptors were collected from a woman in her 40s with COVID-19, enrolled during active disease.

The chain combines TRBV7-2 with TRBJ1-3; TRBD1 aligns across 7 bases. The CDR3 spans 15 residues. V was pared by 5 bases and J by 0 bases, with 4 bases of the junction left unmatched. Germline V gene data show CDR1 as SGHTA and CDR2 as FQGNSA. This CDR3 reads CASSPGTASGNTIYF. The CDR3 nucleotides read TGTGCCAGCAGCCCAGGGACAGCCTCTGGAAACACCATATATTTT.

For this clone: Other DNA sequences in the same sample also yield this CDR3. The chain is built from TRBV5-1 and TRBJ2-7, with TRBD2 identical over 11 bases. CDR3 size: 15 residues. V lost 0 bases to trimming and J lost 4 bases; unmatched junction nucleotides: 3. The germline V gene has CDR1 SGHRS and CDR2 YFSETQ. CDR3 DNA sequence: TGCGCCAGCAGCTTGGTAGCGGGAGGGTCGTACGAGCAGTACTTC. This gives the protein CASSLVAGGSYEQYF.

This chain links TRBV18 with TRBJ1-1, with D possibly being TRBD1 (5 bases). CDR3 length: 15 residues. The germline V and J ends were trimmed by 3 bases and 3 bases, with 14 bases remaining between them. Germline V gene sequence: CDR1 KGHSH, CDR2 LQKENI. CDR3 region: CASSPFGAADTEAFF. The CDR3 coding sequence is TGTGCCAGCTCACCGTTTGGGGCCGCGGACACTGAAGCTTTCTTT.

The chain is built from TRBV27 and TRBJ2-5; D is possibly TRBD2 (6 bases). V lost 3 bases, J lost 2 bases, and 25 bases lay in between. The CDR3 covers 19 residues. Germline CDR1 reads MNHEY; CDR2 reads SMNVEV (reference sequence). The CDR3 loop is CASSLIFNGVGTAQETQYF. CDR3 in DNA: TGTGCCAGCAGTTTGATCTTTAATGGGGTAGGGACTGCACAAGAGACCCAGTACTTC.

The CDR3 sequence is CASSQDGRVTPFNYGYTF. CDR3 nucleotides: TGCGCCAGCAGCCAAGATGGCAGGGTGACACCCTTTAACTATGGCTACACCTTC. The chain combines TRBV4-1 with TRBJ1-2, with a tentative D call TRBD1 (5 bases). Trimming took 0 bases from V and 1 from J, leaving 18 bases between them. The germline V gene encodes CDR1 MGHRA and CDR2 YSYEKL. The CDR3 is 18 residues long.

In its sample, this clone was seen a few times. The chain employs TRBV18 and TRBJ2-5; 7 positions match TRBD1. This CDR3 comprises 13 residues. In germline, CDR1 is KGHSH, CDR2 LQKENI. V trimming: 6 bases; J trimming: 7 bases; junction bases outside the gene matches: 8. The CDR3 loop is CASSSTGVVTQYF. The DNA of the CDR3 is TGTGCCAGCTCGTCAACAGGGGTGGTGACCCAGTACTTC.

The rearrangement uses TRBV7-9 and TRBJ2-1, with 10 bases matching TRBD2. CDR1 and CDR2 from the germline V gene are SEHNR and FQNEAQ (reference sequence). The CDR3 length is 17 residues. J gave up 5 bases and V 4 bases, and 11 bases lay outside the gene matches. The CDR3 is CASSSLLKRGGNNEQFF. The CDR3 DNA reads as TGTGCCAGCAGCTCATTACTTAAGCGGGGGGGTAACAATGAGCAGTTCTTC.

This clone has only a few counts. The CDR3 sequence: CASSTSGSYEQYF. The CDR3, as DNA: TGCGCCAGCAGTACTAGCGGGAGCTACGAGCAGTACTTC. The rearrangement joins TRBV10-1 to TRBJ2-7, with 11 bases aligning to TRBD2. There are 13 residues in the CDR3. V shed 5 bases, J shed 3 bases, and the junction held 0 bases outside the gene matches. CDR1 is WNHNN and CDR2 is SYGVQD in the germline V gene (reference sequence).

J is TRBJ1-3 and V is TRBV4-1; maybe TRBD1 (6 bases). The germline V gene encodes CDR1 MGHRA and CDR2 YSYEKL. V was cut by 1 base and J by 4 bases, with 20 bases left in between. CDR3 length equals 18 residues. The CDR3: CASSQGILGRGSGNTIYF. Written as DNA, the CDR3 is TGCGCCAGCAGCCAAGGCATCCTTGGCAGGGGTTCCGGAAACACCATATATTTT.

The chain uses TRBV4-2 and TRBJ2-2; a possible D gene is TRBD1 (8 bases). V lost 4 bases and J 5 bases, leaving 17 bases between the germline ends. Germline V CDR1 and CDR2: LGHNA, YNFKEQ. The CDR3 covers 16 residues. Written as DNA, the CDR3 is TGTGCCAGCAGCCTTTATACAGGGGGGGCGACCGGGGAGCTGTTTTTT. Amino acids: CASSLYTGGATGELFF.

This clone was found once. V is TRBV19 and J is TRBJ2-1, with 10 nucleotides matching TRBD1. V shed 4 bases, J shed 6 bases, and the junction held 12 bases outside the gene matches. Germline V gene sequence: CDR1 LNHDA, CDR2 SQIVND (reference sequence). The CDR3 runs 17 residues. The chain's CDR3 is CASSTYRGGQGRNEQFF. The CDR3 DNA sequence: TGTGCCAGTAGTACCTACCGAGGGGGACAGGGGCGCAATGAGCAGTTCTTC.

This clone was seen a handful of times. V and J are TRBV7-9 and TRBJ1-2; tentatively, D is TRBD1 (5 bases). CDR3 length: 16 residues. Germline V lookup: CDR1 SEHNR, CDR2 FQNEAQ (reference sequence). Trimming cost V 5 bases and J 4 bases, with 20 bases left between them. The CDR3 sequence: CASSPYGAGQIYGYTF. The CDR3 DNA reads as TGTGCCAGCAGCCCTTATGGAGCAGGACAAATCTATGGCTACACCTTC.

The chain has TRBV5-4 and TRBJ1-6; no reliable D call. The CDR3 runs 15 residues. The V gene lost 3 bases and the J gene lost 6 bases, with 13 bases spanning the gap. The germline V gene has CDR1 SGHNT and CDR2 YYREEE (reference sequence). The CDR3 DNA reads TGTGCCAGCAGCTCAACAGTCTACTCTAATTCACCCCTCCACTTT. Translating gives CASSSTVYSNSPLHF.

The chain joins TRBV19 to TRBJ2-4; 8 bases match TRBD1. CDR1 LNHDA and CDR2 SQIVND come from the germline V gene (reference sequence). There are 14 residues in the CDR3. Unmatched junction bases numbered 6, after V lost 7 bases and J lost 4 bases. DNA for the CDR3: TGTGCCAGTACCGCCTGGACAGGGAAAAACATTCAGTACTTC. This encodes CASTAWTGKNIQYF.

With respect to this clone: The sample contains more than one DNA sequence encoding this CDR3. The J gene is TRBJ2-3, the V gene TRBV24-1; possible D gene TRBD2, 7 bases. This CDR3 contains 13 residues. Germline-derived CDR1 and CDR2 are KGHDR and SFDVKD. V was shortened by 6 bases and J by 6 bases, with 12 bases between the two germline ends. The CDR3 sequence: CATSRGGSDTQYF. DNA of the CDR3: TGTGCCACCAGTAGGGGGGGTTCGGATACGCAGTATTTT.

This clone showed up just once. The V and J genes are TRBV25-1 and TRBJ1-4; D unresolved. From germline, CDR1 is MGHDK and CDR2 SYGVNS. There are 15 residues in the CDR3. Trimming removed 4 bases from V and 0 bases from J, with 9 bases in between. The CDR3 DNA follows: TGTGCCAGCAGTGTCTACGGTGCAACTAATGAAAAACTGTTTTTT. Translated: CASSVYGATNEKLFF.

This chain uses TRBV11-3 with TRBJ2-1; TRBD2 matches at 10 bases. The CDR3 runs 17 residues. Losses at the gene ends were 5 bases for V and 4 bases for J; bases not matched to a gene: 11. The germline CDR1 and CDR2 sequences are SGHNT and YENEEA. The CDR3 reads CASSPRGAGGLYNEQFF. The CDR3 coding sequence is TGTGCCAGCAGCCCGAGAGGAGCGGGAGGGTTGTACAATGAGCAGTTCTTC.

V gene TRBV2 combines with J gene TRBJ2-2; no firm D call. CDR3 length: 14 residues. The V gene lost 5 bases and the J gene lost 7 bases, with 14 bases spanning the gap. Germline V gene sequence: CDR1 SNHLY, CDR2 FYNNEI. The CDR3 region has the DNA TGTGCCAGCAGTCTATCCTACAGCATCGGGGAGCTGTTTTTT. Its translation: CASSLSYSIGELFF.

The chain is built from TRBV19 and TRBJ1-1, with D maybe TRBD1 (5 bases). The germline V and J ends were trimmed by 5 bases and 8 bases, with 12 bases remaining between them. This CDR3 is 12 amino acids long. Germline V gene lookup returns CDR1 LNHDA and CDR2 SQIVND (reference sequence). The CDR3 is CASSFLRGEAFF. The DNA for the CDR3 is TGTGCCAGTAGTTTTTTACGGGGGGAAGCTTTCTTT.

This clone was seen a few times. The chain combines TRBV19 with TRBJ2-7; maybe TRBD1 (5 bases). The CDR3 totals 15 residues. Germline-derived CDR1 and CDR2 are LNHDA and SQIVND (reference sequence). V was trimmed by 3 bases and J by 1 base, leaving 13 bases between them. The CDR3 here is CASSISQGFSYEQYF. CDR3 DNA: TGTGCCAGTAGTATCTCCCAGGGTTTTTCCTACGAGCAGTACTTC.

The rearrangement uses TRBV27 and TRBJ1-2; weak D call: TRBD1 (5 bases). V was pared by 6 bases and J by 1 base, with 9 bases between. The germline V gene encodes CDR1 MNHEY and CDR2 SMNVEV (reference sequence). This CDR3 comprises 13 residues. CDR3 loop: CASRSTVNYGYTF. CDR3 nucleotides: TGTGCCAGCAGGTCGACAGTTAACTATGGCTACACCTTC.

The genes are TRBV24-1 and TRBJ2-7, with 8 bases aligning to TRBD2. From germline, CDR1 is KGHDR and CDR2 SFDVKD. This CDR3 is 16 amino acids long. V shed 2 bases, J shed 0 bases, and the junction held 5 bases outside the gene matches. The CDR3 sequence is CATSDSSAGGSYEQYF. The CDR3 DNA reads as TGTGCCACCAGTGATTCGTCCGCGGGAGGCTCCTACGAGCAGTACTTC.

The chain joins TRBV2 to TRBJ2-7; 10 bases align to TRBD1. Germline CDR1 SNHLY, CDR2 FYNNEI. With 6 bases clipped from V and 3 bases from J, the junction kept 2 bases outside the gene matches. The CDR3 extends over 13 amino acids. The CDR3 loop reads CASRGTGDYEQYF. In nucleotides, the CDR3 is TGTGCCAGCAGGGGGACAGGGGACTACGAGCAGTACTTC.

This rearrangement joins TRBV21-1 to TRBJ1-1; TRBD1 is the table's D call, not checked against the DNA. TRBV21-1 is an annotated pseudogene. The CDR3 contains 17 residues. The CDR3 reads CASSRGGPTGVNTEAFF. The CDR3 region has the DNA TGTGCCAGCAGCCGTGGGGGCCCTACAGGGGTGAACACTGAAGCTTTCTTT.

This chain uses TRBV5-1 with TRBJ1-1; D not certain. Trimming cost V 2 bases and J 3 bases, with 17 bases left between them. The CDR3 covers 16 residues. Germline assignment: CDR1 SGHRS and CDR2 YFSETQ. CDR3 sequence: CASSFSLSSTDTEAFF. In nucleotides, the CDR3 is TGCGCCAGCAGCTTTTCCCTCTCGTCAACGGACACTGAAGCTTTCTTT.

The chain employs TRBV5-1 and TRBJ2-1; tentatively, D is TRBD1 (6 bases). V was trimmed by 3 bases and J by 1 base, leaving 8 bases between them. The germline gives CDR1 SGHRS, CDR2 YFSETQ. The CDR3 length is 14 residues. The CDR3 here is CASSSQGSYNEQFF. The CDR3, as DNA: TGCGCCAGCAGCTCACAGGGATCCTACAATGAGCAGTTCTTC. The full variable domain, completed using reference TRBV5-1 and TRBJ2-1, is KAGVTQTPRYLIKTRGQQVTLSCSPISGHRSVSWYQQTPGQGLQFLFEYFSETQRNKGNFPGRFSGRQFSNSRSEMNVSTLELGDSALYLCASSSQGSYNEQFFGPGTRLTVL.

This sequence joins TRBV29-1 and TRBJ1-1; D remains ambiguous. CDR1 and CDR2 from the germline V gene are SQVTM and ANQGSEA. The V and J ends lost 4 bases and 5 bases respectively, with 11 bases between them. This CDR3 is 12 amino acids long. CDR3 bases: TGCAGCGTTGGTCCAGCGTGGACTGAAGCTTTCTTT. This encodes CSVGPAWTEAFF.

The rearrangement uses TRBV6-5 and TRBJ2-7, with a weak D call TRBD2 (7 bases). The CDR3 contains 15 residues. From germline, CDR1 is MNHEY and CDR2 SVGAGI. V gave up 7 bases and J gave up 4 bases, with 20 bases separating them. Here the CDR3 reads CASTGSGGVEYEQYF. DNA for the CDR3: TGTGCCAGCACGGGGTCGGGGGGCGTTGAGTACGAGCAGTACTTC.

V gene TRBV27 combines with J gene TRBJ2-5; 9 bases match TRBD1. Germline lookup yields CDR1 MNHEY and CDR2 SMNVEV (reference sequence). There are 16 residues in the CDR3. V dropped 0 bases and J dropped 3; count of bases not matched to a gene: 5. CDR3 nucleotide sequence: TGTGCCAGCAGTTTATCCCCCGGACAGGGGAAAGAGACCCAGTACTTC. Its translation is CASSLSPGQGKETQYF.

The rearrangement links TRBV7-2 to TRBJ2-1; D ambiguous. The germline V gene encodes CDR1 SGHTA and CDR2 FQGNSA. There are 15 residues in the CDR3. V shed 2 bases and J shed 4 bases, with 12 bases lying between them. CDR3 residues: CASSLSLQLYNEQFF. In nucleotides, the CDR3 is TGTGCCAGCAGCTTAAGTCTACAGCTATACAATGAGCAGTTCTTC. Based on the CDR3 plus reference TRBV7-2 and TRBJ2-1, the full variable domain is GAGVSQSPSNKVTEKGKDVELRCDPISGHTALYWYRQSLGQGLEFLIYFQGNSAPDKSGLPSDRFSAERTGGSVSTLTIQRTQQEDSAVYLCASSLSLQLYNEQFFGPGTRLTVL.

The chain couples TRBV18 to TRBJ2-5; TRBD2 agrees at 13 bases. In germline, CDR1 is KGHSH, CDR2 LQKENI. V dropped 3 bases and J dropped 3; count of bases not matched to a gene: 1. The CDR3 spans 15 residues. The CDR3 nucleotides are TGTGCCAGCTCACCTACTAGCGGGAGGGAAGAGACCCAGTACTTC. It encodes CASSPTSGREETQYF.